These 9 T cell receptor beta chains were all obtained from the same sample, sequenced in a study of blood T cell repertoires in COVID-19. The method was immunoSEQ multiplex PCR; TCRdb's version includes in-frame clones alone and lacks a portion of them. In the table there are around 330,000 clones, approximately 88% of which are singletons. What was sequenced was peripheral blood. These TCRs come from a woman between 50 and 59 years old with active or convalescent COVID-19.

The rearrangement joins TRBV9 to TRBJ1-2; TRBD1 agrees at 8 bases. CDR1 is SGDLS and CDR2 is YYNGEE in the germline V gene. The CDR3 contains 14 residues. V was pared by 3 bases and J by 3 bases, with 4 bases of the junction left unmatched. CDR3 amino acids: CASSAGQGDYGYTF. For the CDR3, the DNA is TGTGCCAGCAGCGCCGGACAGGGCGACTATGGCTACACCTTC.

This rearrangement joins TRBV6-5 to TRBJ2-7, with D maybe TRBD1 (5 bases). V was clipped by 1 base and J by 2 bases, with 12 bases between them. Per germline, CDR1 MNHEY and CDR2 SVGAGI. This CDR3 has 15 amino acids. The CDR3 sequence: CASSYWVSGTYEQYF. CDR3 DNA sequence: TGTGCCAGCAGTTACTGGGTTTCAGGGACCTACGAGCAGTACTTC.

This rearrangement joins TRBV30 to TRBJ2-1; the match to TRBD2 covers 7 bases. Unmatched junction bases numbered 8, after V lost 5 bases and J lost 1 base. Germline V lookup: CDR1 GTSNPN, CDR2 SVGIG (reference sequence). The CDR3 loop spans 15 amino acids. CDR3 DNA sequence: TGTGCCTGGGCAAGCGGGGCCACTTCCTACAATGAGCAGTTCTTC. Translation gives CAWASGATSYNEQFF.

This clone was found once. The V and J genes are TRBV19 and TRBJ1-6; 7 bases map to TRBD1. Germline V gene data show CDR1 as LNHDA and CDR2 as SQIVND (reference sequence). V lost 8 bases and J lost 7; bases outside the gene matches: 8. The CDR3 sequence is 14 residues long. CDR3 coding DNA: TGTGCCAGTGGAATACAGGGGACAAATTCACCCCTCCACTTT. Protein product: CASGIQGTNSPLHF.

The chain joins TRBV7-9 to TRBJ2-7; TRBD1 matches 11 bases. The CDR3 sequence is 14 residues long. Unmatched junction bases numbered 3, after V lost 3 bases and J lost 5 bases. Germline CDR1 reads SEHNR; CDR2 reads FQNEAQ (reference sequence). The CDR3 protein is CASSFQGQGDEQYF. CDR3 bases: TGTGCCAGCAGCTTCCAGGGACAGGGGGACGAGCAGTACTTC. Filled out from reference TRBV7-9 and TRBJ2-7, the complete variable domain reads DTGVSQNPRHKITKRGQNVTFRCDPISEHNRLYWYRQTLGQGPEFLTYFQNEAQLEKSRLLSDRFSAERPKGSFSTLEIQRTEQGDSAMYLCASSFQGQGDEQYFGPGTRLTVT.

The chain recombines TRBV6-4 with TRBJ2-3; a weak D match, TRBD1 (6 bases). Germline V CDR1 and CDR2: MRHNA, SNTAGT. CDR3 length: 13 residues. Trimming stripped 6 bases from V and 3 bases from J, with 10 bases between. The DNA of the CDR3 is TGTGCCAGCAGGGGGGCAGCGACAGATACGCAGTATTTT. Protein: CASRGAATDTQYF.

The rearrangement links TRBV2 to TRBJ2-5; D possibly corresponds to TRBD2 (5 bases). The V gene's germline CDR1 is SNHLY and CDR2 FYNNEI. The ends were cut back, 2 bases at V and 2 bases at J, with 9 bases in the middle. The CDR3 runs 14 residues. The CDR3 loop is CASSEMRVQETQYF. DNA for the CDR3: TGTGCCAGCAGTGAAATGAGGGTACAAGAGACCCAGTACTTC.

The gene calls are TRBV4-3 and TRBJ2-1; 7 bases align to TRBD2. This CDR3 has 15 residues. Germline trimming cut 0 bases from V and 9 bases from J; bases unmatched to any gene: 8. Germline V gene lookup returns CDR1 LGHNA and CDR2 YSLEER. CDR3 in amino acids: CASSQDGEGGSEQFF. CDR3 bases: TGCGCCAGCAGCCAAGACGGGGAGGGCGGGAGTGAGCAGTTCTTC.

The chain is built from TRBV6-2 or TRBV6-3 and TRBJ2-1; TRBD2 matches 9 bases. This CDR3 comprises 17 residues. Germline V gives CDR1 MNHEY, CDR2 SVGEGT. V shed 2 bases, J shed 4 bases, and the junction held 9 bases outside the gene matches. CDR3 nucleotide sequence: TGTGCCAGCAGTTACATGGCGGGGGGGCCGTATTACAATGAGCAGTTCTTC. Encoded protein: CASSYMAGGPYYNEQFF.